The 30 T cell receptor beta chains in this list originate from one sample, sequenced in a study of vaccination and CD4 T cells after COVID-19. Cultured CD4+ T cell DNA was sequenced using the Oncomine TCR Beta short-read assay. TCRdb reprocessed the PCR reads via MiXCR and lists one record per CDR3 protein. The table includes around 20,000 distinct CDR3 sequences, less than 55% detected once. Their antigen targets remain unknown. Described treatment: approximately nine-day PBMC culture with coronavirus spike peptide pools or control peptides (ViraFEST assay). The sequences come from CD4+ T cells from blood, cultured in vitro, collected before SARS-CoV-2 vaccination. The receptors were gathered from a human donor who had recovered from COVID-19.

The chain joins TRBV12-3 or TRBV12-4 to TRBJ1-6; D is perhaps TRBD1 (6 bases). Trimming removed 7 bases at V and 2 bases at J, with 18 bases between. There are 17 residues in the CDR3. The DNA of the CDR3 is TGTGCCAGCACCCTACGTGGCAGGGGCACCTATAATTCACCCCTCCACTTT. Translation: CASTLRGRGTYNSPLHF.

The chain employs TRBV6-4 and TRBJ2-2; tentatively, D is TRBD1 or TRBD2 (5 bases each). Germline lookup yields CDR1 MRHNA and CDR2 SNTAGT. Between the trimmed V and J ends, which lost 0 bases and 13 bases, there was a span of 18 bases. The CDR3 extends over 15 amino acids. In DNA form, the CDR3 reads TGTGCCAGCAGTGACTCGACAGTCGGCTCTGGGAGGCTGTTTTTT. The encoded protein is CASSDSTVGSGRLFF.

This clonotype was counted a few times. CDR3 sequence reads: CASSLGLAVGQETQYF. CDR3 nucleotide sequence: TGTGCCAGCAGCTTAGGTCTAGCGGTTGGGCAAGAGACCCAGTACTTC. The chain is built from TRBV7-2 and TRBJ2-5; 7 nucleotides match TRBD2. This CDR3 comprises 16 residues. With 1 base clipped from V and 2 bases from J, the junction kept 7 bases outside the gene matches. From germline, CDR1 is SGHTA and CDR2 FQGNSA.

The V gene is TRBV6-1, the J gene TRBJ2-2; 10 bases map to TRBD2. Trimming at V came to 4 bases and at J to 6 bases, leaving 5 bases not matched to a gene. Germline V gene lookup returns CDR1 MNHNS and CDR2 SASEGT. The CDR3 loop spans 15 amino acids. The CDR3 region is CASSVGLAGAGELFF. The CDR3 DNA follows: TGTGCCAGCAGTGTAGGTCTAGCGGGAGCCGGGGAGCTGTTTTTT.

The chain has TRBV2 and TRBJ2-5; TRBD1 is a possible D gene (6 bases). Trimming took 0 bases from V and 7 from J, leaving 15 bases between them. CDR3 length: 15 amino acids. Germline V gene data show CDR1 as SNHLY and CDR2 as FYNNEI. The CDR3 loop reads CASSEATGVRGTQYF. In DNA, the CDR3 is TGTGCCAGCAGTGAAGCGACAGGTGTCCGGGGGACCCAGTACTTC.

Concerning this clonotype: One end of the junction is discordant with germline, which a read error may explain. This rearrangement joins TRBV28 to TRBJ2-3, with D perhaps TRBD2 (6 bases). Germline V CDR1 and CDR2: MDHEN, SYDVKM. The CDR3 is made up of 12 amino acids. Here the CDR3 reads CHRERYTDTQYF. The CDR3 DNA is TGCCACCGGGAGCGGTACACAGATACGCAGTATTTT.

The chain joins TRBV6-1 to TRBJ2-3; TRBD2 agrees at 13 bases. Germline CDR1 is MNHNS and CDR2 is SASEGT. Trimming removed 5 bases from V and 4 bases from J; junction bases left unmatched: 6. The CDR3 contains 16 residues. CDR3 coding DNA: TGTGCCAGCAGTCCCGGACTAGCGGGAGTCCCAGATACGCAGTATTTT. Protein sequence: CASSPGLAGVPDTQYF.

This clonotype appeared once. This chain joins TRBV5-5 and TRBJ2-7; TRBD1 aligns across 7 bases. V shed 0 bases, J shed 2 bases, and the junction held 5 bases outside the gene matches. The V gene's germline CDR1 is SGHKS and CDR2 YYEKEE (reference sequence). CDR3 length: 15 residues. DNA for the CDR3: TGTGCCAGCAGCTTGGGCCCGGGACAGCCCTACGAGCAGTACTTC. It encodes CASSLGPGQPYEQYF.

The chain joins TRBV20-1 to TRBJ1-5; 9 bases are shared with TRBD1. V was clipped by 5 bases and J by 6 bases; unmatched bases: 5. The CDR3 loop spans 13 amino acids. CDR1 and CDR2 from the germline V gene are DFQATT and SNEGSKA (reference sequence). In DNA, the CDR3 is TGCAGTGCTGGGGGACAGGGAAGTCAGCCCCAGCATTTT. The encoded protein is CSAGGQGSQPQHF.

The V call is TRBV10-1, the J call TRBJ2-3, with D possibly being TRBD1 (5 bases). Germline V gives CDR1 WNHNN, CDR2 SYGVQD (reference sequence). V was cut by 6 bases and J by 0 bases, with 13 bases left in between. The CDR3 runs to 15 residues. CDR3 sequence reads: CASSPQGLSTDTQYF. CDR3 bases: TGCGCCAGCAGCCCCCAGGGATTGAGCACAGATACGCAGTATTTT.

The chain has TRBV7-2 and TRBJ2-5; D perhaps matches TRBD2 (5 bases). The germline V gene has CDR1 SGHTA and CDR2 FQGNSA. The CDR3 has 16 residues. The ends were cut back, 5 bases at V and 4 bases at J, with 20 bases in the middle. The CDR3, as DNA: TGTGCCAGCAGCCGTAAAGTTAGCCGAGGGTTAGAGACCCAGTACTTC. Translation gives CASSRKVSRGLETQYF.

This clonotype showed up just once. The chain joins TRBV20-1 to TRBJ2-6; D gene ambiguous. CDR1 and CDR2 (germline): DFQATT, SNEGSKA (reference sequence). Deletions cut 3 bases from V and 0 bases from J, with 9 bases between. This CDR3 is built from 15 residues. The CDR3 nucleotides are TGCAGTGCTAGTACTCGGGTCTCTGGGGCCAACGTCCTGACTTTC. Translated: CSASTRVSGANVLTF.

This clonotype was seen a handful of times. The genes are TRBV15 and TRBJ1-5; maybe TRBD1 (6 bases). Germline lookup yields CDR1 LNHNV and CDR2 YYDKDF (reference sequence). V lost 1 base and J lost 2, with 21 bases in between. This CDR3 has 19 residues. DNA for the CDR3: TGTGCCACCAGCAGAGCAGGGAGCCGGGGGAAGGGGGGCAATCAGCCCCAGCATTTT. It codes for CATSRAGSRGKGGNQPQHF.

The table lists this clonotype with a few counts. This chain uses TRBV20-1 with TRBJ1-5; TRBD1 is a possible D gene (5 bases). The length of the CDR3 is 14 residues. Trimming pared 3 bases from V and 7 bases from J, leaving 16 bases between. Germline V gives CDR1 DFQATT, CDR2 SNEGSKA (reference sequence). The CDR3 DNA sequence: TGCAGTGCTAGTGGGACCTCGATGGCACAGCCCCAGCATTTT. Amino acids: CSASGTSMAQPQHF.

The CDR3 is CASSIGGQGLPGANVLTF. CDR3 sequence (DNA): TGTGCCAGTAGTATTGGGGGACAGGGACTCCCTGGGGCCAACGTCCTGACTTTC. This chain joins TRBV19 and TRBJ2-6; TRBD1 agrees at 9 bases. The trim removed 3 bases at V and 2 bases at J, leaving 8 bases unmatched. Germline V gene sequence: CDR1 LNHDA, CDR2 SQIVND (reference sequence). This CDR3 region has 18 residues.

The chain carries TRBV7-3 and TRBJ1-2; D remains unclear. The CDR3 has 13 residues. The V and J ends lost 2 bases and 5 bases respectively, with 9 bases between them. CDR1 is SGHTA, CDR2 FQGTGA, per germline. The DNA for the CDR3 is TGTGCCAGCAGCTTAGGCCCCGAATATGGCTACACCTTC. Residues: CASSLGPEYGYTF.

This chain connects TRBV6-1 to TRBJ2-7; 9 bases align to TRBD1. J gave up 1 base and V 5 bases, and 6 bases lay outside the gene matches. This CDR3 is 15 amino acids long. Germline assignment: CDR1 MNHNS and CDR2 SASEGT. CDR3 sequence: CASSRGTGTSYEQYF. In nucleotides, the CDR3 is TGTGCCAGCAGTAGAGGGACAGGGACATCCTACGAGCAGTACTTC.

The chain recombines TRBV4-2 with TRBJ2-3; tentatively, D is TRBD1 (5 bases). Germline CDR1 is LGHNA and CDR2 is YNFKEQ. The CDR3 runs 12 residues. V was trimmed by 0 bases and J by 9 bases, leaving 7 bases between them. CDR3 residues: CASSQDDRTQYF. CDR3 nucleotide sequence: TGTGCCAGCAGCCAAGATGACAGAACGCAGTATTTT.

V is TRBV20-1 and J is TRBJ1-4; D is unresolved. Per the germline V gene, CDR1 is DFQATT and CDR2 is SNEGSKA (reference sequence). V dropped 3 bases and J dropped 8 bases, with 13 bases sitting between them. There are 13 residues in the CDR3. The CDR3 spells CSASPGTTEKLFF. The CDR3 DNA reads TGCAGTGCTAGTCCCGGCACCACCGAAAAACTGTTTTTT.

This clonotype was detected a few times. V and J are TRBV6-1 and TRBJ1-2; D uncertain. V dropped 1 base and J dropped 7 bases, with 13 bases sitting between them. Per the germline V gene, CDR1 is MNHNS and CDR2 is SASEGT. The CDR3 spans 14 residues. This chain's CDR3 is CASSEVGASVGYTF. For the CDR3, the DNA is TGTGCCAGCAGTGAAGTCGGTGCATCCGTTGGCTACACCTTC.

This clonotype was detected once. This sequence joins TRBV12-3 or TRBV12-4 and TRBJ2-1, with D possibly being TRBD2 (5 bases). The V end was cut by 6 bases, the J end by 7 bases, with 22 bases between. This CDR3 region has 16 residues. The CDR3 is CASSTLGVRLRNEQFF. Here the CDR3 DNA reads TGTGCCAGCAGCACCCTCGGGGTACGGCTACGAAATGAGCAGTTCTTC.

The CDR3 spells CASSIAGTGVYEQYF. The CDR3 bases are TGTGCCAGTAGTATAGCAGGGACGGGCGTCTACGAGCAGTACTTC. The rearrangement links TRBV19 to TRBJ2-7, with D perhaps assigned TRBD1 or TRBD2 (5 bases each). The V end lost 1 base, the J end lost 3 bases, and 13 bases lay between the germline ends. CDR3 size: 15 residues. The V gene's germline CDR1 is LNHDA and CDR2 SQIVND (reference sequence).

This chain uses TRBV7-3 with TRBJ2-1, with 8 positions matching TRBD2. This CDR3 spans 18 amino acids. Germline trimming cut 0 bases from V and 0 bases from J; bases unmatched to any gene: 7. Germline-derived CDR1 and CDR2 are SGHTA and FQGTGA. The CDR3: CASSLTSGNALSYNEQFF. CDR3 sequence (DNA): TGTGCCAGCAGCTTAACTAGCGGGAATGCCCTCTCCTACAATGAGCAGTTCTTC.

This chain uses TRBV7-6 with TRBJ2-7; perhaps TRBD2 as D (5 bases). Germline CDR1 reads SGHVS; CDR2 reads FNYEAQ. The V gene lost 1 base and the J gene lost 0 bases, with 16 bases spanning the gap. The CDR3 spans 17 residues. CDR3 DNA sequence: TGTGCCAGCAGCTTAGAAGCCGGGATCTTAAGCTCCTACGAGCAGTACTTC. Residues: CASSLEAGILSSYEQYF.

This clonotype was seen a handful of times. The chain employs TRBV7-9 and TRBJ1-2, with 9 bases that match TRBD1. CDR1 is SEHNR and CDR2 is FQNEAQ in the germline V gene (reference sequence). This CDR3 contains 16 residues. Unmatched junction bases numbered 9, after V lost 2 bases and J lost 5 bases. The DNA for the CDR3 is TGTGCCAGCAGCTTACGTGATGGGACAGGGAGTTATGGCTACACCTTC. It encodes CASSLRDGTGSYGYTF. The variable domain in full, completed from reference TRBV7-9 and TRBJ1-2, reads DTGVSQNPRHKITKRGQNVTFRCDPISEHNRLYWYRQTLGQGPEFLTYFQNEAQLEKSRLLSDRFSAERPKGSFSTLEIQRTEQGDSAMYLCASSLRDGTGSYGYTFGSGTRLTVV.

The CDR3 is CATWRGNTEAFF. The CDR3, as DNA: TGTGCCACCTGGCGGGGGAACACTGAAGCTTTCTTT. The chain links TRBV10-3 to TRBJ1-1; no reliable D call. Germline CDR1 is ENHRY and CDR2 is SYGVKD. This CDR3 contains 12 residues. Trimming shortened V by 10 bases and J by 1 base, and 10 bases separated the two germline ends.

The chain employs TRBV5-4 and TRBJ2-1; 7 bases match TRBD1. V trimming: 4 bases; J trimming: 7 bases; junction bases outside the gene matches: 5. The CDR3 consists of 13 residues. The germline V gene has CDR1 SGHNT and CDR2 YYREEE (reference sequence). The DNA of the CDR3 is TGTGCCAGCAGCGTACAGGGGTGGAATGAGCAGTTCTTC. This translates into CASSVQGWNEQFF.

This chain links TRBV7-2 with TRBJ2-1; perhaps TRBD2 as D (5 bases). Deletions cut 5 bases from V and 8 bases from J, with 19 bases between. The V gene's germline CDR1 is SGHTA and CDR2 FQGNSA. This CDR3 is built from 15 residues. CDR3 amino acids: CASSPGPGIPHEQFF. Written as DNA, the CDR3 is TGTGCCAGCAGCCCAGGTCCCGGGATCCCTCATGAGCAGTTCTTC.

The rearrangement links TRBV30 to TRBJ1-1; TRBD1 matches 12 bases. This CDR3 comprises 12 residues. The V gene end was trimmed by 8 bases and the J gene end by 7 bases; junction bases not matched to a gene: 5. Germline loops: CDR1 GTSNPN, CDR2 SVGIG (reference sequence). Written as DNA, the CDR3 is TGTGCCGGGACAGGGGGCCGAGGTGAAGCTTTCTTT. This codes for CAGTGGRGEAFF.

The chain recombines TRBV24-1 with TRBJ2-2, with a tentative D call TRBD2 (6 bases). CDR1 and CDR2 (germline): KGHDR, SFDVKD. V was cut by 4 bases and J by 5 bases, with 22 bases left in between. The CDR3 loop spans 18 amino acids. CDR3 nucleotides: TGTGCCACCAGTGACTCCGTTCGGGCGACTAGGAGGACCGGGGAGCTGTTTTTT. It translates to CATSDSVRATRRTGELFF.